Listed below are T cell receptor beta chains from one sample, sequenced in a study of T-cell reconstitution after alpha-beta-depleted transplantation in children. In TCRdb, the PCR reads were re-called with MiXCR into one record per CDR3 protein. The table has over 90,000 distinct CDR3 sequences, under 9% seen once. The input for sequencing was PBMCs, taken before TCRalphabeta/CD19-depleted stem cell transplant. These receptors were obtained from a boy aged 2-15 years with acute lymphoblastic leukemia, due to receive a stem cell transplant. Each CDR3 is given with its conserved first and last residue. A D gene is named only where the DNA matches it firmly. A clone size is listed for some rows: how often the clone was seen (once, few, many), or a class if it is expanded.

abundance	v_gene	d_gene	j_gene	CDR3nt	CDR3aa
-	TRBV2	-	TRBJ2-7	TGTGCCAGCAGTCGGTGGTACGAGCAGTACTTC	CASSRWYEQYF
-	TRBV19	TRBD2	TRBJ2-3	TGTGCCAGTAGGGACGGGACTACTGGACATACAGATACGCAGTATTTT	CASRDGTTGHTDTQYF
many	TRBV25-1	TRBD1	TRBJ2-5	TGTGCCAGCAGGTTAGGACAGGGGCCCCAAGAGACCCAGTACTTC	CASRLGQGPQETQYF
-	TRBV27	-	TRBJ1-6	TGTGCCAGCAGTTCCTCGGGACACTATATTTCACCCCTCCACTTT	CASSSSGHYISPLHF
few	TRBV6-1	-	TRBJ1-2	TGTGCCAGCAGTGAACGACAGTTCTATGGCTACACCTTC	CASSERQFYGYTF
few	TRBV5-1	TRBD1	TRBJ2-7	TGCGCCAGCAGCCCCCGGACAGGGAGCTACGAGCAGTACTTC	CASSPRTGSYEQYF
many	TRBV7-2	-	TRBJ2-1	TGTGCCAGCAGCTTAGCTGAGTACAATGAGCAGTTCTTC	CASSLAEYNEQFF
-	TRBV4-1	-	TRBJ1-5	TGCGCCAGCAGCCAAACATTTGGCAATCAGCCCCAGCATTTT	CASSQTFGNQPQHF
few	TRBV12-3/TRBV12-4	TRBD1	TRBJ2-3	TGTGCCAGCAGTGACCGGGACAGGGGAGCAGATACGCAGTATTTT	CASSDRDRGADTQYF
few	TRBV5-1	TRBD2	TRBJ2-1	TGCGCCAGCAGCCTTCTAGCGGGGGGTAATAATGAGCAGTTCTTC	CASSLLAGGNNEQFF
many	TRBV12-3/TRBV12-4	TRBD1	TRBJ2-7	TGTGCCAGCAGTTTAGTATTAGGACAGGGATCCTACGAGCAGTACTTC	CASSLVLGQGSYEQYF
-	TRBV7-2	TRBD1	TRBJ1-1	TGTGCCAGCAGCTTAGCGCAGGGGGCGAGCACTGAAGCTTTCTTT	CASSLAQGASTEAFF
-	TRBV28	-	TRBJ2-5	TGTGCCAGTTCGACAGGAATAGAGACCCAGTACTTC	CASSTGIETQYF
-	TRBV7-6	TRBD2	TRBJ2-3	TGTGCCAGCAGCTTAGATCCGACTAGCGGGGTCAGGGATACGCAGTATTTT	CASSLDPTSGVRDTQYF
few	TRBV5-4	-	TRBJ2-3	TGTGCCAGCAGCTTATATCTAGCCGACACGCAGTATTTT	CASSLYLADTQYF
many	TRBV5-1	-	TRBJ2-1	TGCGCCAGCAGCTTCTCAGGGGGGATCGATGAGCAGTTCTTC	CASSFSGGIDEQFF
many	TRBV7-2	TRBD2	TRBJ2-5	TGTGCCAGCAGCTTAGAAGGGACTAGGGGAGAGACCCAGTACTTC	CASSLEGTRGETQYF
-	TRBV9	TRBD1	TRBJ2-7	TGTGCCAGCAGCGTAGAGGGGGCCTCCTCCTACGAGCAGTACTTC	CASSVEGASSYEQYF
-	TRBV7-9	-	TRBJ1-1	TGTGCCAGCAGCTTGTGGCAGGGTACTGAAGCTTTCTTT	CASSLWQGTEAFF
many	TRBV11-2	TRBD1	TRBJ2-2	TGTGCCAGTATCCTGGACAGGGGGCGAGGCGGGGAGCTGTTTTTT	CASILDRGRGGELFF
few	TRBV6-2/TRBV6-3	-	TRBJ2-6	TGTGCCAGCGGGGAAAGCTCTGGGGCCAACGTCCTGACTTTC	CASGESSGANVLTF
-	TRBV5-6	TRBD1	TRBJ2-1	TGTGCCAGCAGGTCCCAGGACAGGTACAATGAGCAGTTCTTC	CASRSQDRYNEQFF
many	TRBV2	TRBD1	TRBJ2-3	TGTGCCAGCAGTGAAGCGGGGAGTAGCAGGGGGCCGAGCACAGATACGCAGTATTTT	CASSEAGSSRGPSTDTQYF
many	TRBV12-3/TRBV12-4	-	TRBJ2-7	TGTGCCAGCAGTTCCGATAGGGAACCCACCTACGAGCAGTACTTC	CASSSDREPTYEQYF
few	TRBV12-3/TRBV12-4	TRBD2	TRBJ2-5	TGTGCCAGCAGCCGGACTAGCGGGGGCCGCCAAGAGACCCAGTACTTC	CASSRTSGGRQETQYF
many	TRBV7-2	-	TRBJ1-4	TGTGCCAGCAGCCTCCCCGGGGTCTATAGAAAACTGTTTTTT	CASSLPGVYRKLFF
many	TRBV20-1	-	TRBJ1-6	TGCAGTGCTAGAGATCCGCAGGGTTCCTATAATTCACCCCTCCACTTT	CSARDPQGSYNSPLHF
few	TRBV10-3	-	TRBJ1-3	TGTGCCATCACCGAAGGGATAGTGGGTTTTGGGGCCCACGACTCTGGAAACACCATATATTTT	CAITEGIVGFGAHDSGNTIYF
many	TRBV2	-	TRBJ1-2	TGTGCCAGCAGTCCAGGGTCAAATGGCTACACCTTC	CASSPGSNGYTF